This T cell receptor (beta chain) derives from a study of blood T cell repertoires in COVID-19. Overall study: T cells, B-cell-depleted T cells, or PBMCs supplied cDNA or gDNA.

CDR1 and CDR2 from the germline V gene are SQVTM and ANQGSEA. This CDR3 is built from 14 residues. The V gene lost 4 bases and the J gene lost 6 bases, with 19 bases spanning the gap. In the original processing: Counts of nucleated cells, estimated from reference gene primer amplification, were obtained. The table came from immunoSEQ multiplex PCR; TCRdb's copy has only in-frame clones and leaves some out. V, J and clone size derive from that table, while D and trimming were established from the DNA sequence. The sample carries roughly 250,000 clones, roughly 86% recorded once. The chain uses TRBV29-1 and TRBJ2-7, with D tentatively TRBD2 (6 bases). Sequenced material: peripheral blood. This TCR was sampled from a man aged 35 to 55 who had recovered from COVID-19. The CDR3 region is CSVGSYGGDGEQYF. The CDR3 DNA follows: TGCAGCGTTGGAAGTTACGGGGGTGACGGCGAGCAGTACTTC.